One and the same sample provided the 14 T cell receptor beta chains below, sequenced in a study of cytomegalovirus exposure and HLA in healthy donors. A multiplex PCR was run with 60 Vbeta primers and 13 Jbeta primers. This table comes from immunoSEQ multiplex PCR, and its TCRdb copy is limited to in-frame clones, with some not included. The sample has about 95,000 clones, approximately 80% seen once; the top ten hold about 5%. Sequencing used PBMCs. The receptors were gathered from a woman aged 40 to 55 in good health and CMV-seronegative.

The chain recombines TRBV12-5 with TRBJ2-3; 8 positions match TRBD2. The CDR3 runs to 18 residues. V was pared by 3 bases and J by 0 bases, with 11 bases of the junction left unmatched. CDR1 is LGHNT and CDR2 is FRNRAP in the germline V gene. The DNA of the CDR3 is TGTGCTAGTGGTTTCCACTCCCCTCAGCGGGGGAGCACAGATACGCAGTATTTT. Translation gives CASGFHSPQRGSTDTQYF.

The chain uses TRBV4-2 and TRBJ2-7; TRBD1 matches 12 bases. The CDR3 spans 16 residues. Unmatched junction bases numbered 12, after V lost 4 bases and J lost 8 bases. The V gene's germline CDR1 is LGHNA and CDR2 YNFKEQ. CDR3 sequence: CASSRGAGTGGRQQYF. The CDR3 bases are TGTGCCAGCAGCCGGGGGGCCGGGACAGGGGGCCGTCAGCAGTACTTC.

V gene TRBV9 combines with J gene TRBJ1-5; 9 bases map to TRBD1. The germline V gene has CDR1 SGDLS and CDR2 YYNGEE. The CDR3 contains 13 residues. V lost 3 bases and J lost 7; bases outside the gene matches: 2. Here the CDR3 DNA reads TGTGCCAGCAGCGGACAGGGGGAGCAGCCCCAGCATTTT. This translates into CASSGQGEQPQHF.

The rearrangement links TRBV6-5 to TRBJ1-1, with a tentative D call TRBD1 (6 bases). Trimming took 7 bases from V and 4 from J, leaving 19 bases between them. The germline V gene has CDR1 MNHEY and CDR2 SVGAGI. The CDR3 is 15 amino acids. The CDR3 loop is CASTPPTGIFTEAFF. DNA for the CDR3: TGTGCCAGCACCCCACCAACAGGGATTTTCACTGAAGCTTTCTTT.

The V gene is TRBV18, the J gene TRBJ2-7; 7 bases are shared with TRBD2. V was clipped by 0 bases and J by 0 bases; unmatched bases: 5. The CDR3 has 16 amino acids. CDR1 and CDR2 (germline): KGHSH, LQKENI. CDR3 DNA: TGTGCCAGCTCACCACCGGCAGCGGGGCACTCCTACGAGCAGTACTTC. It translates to CASSPPAAGHSYEQYF.

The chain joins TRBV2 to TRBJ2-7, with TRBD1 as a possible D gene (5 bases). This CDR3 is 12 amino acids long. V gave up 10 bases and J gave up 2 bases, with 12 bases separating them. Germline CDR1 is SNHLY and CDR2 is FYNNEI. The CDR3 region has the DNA TGTGCCACTAGAACAGGTCCCTACGAGCAGTACTTC. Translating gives CATRTGPYEQYF.

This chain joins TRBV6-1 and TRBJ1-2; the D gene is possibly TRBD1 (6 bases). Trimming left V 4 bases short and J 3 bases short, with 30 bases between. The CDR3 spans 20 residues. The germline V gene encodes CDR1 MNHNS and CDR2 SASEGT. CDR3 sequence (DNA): TGTGCCAGCAGTGTCCACCCTCGGGGGGGGCGCCAATTAATCGACTATGGCTACACCTTC. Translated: CASSVHPRGGRQLIDYGYTF.

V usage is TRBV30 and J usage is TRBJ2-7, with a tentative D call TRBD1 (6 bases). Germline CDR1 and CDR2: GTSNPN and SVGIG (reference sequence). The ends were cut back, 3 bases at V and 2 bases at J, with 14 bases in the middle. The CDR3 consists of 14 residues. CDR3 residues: CAWSGTRPPYEQYF. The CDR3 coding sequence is TGTGCCTGGAGCGGGACAAGGCCCCCCTACGAGCAGTACTTC.

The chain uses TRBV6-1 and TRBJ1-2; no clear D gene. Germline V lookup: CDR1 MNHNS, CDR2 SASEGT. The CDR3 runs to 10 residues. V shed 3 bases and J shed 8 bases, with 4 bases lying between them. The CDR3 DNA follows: TGTGCCAGCAGTGACTTGGGCTACACCTTC. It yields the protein CASSDLGYTF.

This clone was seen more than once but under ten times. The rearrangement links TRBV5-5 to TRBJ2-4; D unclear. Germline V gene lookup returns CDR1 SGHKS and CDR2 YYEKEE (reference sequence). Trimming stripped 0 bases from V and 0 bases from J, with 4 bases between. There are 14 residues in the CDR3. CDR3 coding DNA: TGTGCCAGCAGCTTGGACTTAGCCAAAAACATTCAGTACTTC. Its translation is CASSLDLAKNIQYF.

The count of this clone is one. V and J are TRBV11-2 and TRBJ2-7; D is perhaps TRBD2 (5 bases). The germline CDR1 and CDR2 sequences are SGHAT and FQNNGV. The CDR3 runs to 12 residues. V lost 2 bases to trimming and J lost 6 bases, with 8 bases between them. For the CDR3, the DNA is TGTGCCAGCAGCTTAAATGCGGGCGAGCAGTACTTC. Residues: CASSLNAGEQYF.

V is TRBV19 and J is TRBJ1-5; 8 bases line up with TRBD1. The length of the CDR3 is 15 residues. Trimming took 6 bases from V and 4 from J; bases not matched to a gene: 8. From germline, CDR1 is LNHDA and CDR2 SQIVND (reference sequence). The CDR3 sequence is CASSSGQGTNQPQHF. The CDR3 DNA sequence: TGTGCCAGTAGCTCCGGACAGGGAACGAATCAGCCCCAGCATTTT. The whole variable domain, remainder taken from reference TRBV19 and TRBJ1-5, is DGGITQSPKYLFRKEGQNVTLSCEQNLNHDAMYWYRQDPGQGLRLIYYSQIVNDFQKGDIAEGYSVSREKKESFPLTVTSAQKNPTAFYLCASSSGQGTNQPQHFGDGTRLSIL.

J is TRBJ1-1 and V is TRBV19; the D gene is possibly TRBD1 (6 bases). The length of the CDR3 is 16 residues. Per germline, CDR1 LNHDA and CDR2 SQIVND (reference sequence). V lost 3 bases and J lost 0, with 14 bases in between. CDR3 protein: CASSIGQLHMNTEAFF. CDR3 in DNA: TGTGCCAGTAGTATTGGACAGCTTCATATGAACACTGAAGCTTTCTTT. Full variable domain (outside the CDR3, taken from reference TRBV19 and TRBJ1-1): DGGITQSPKYLFRKEGQNVTLSCEQNLNHDAMYWYRQDPGQGLRLIYYSQIVNDFQKGDIAEGYSVSREKKESFPLTVTSAQKNPTAFYLCASSIGQLHMNTEAFFGQGTRLTVV.

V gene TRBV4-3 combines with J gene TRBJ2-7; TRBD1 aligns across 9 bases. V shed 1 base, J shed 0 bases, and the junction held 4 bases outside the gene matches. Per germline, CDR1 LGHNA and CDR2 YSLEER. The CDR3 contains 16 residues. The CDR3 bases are TGCGCCAGCAGCCAAGGGCTGACAGGGGGCTCCTACGAGCAGTACTTC. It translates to CASSQGLTGGSYEQYF.